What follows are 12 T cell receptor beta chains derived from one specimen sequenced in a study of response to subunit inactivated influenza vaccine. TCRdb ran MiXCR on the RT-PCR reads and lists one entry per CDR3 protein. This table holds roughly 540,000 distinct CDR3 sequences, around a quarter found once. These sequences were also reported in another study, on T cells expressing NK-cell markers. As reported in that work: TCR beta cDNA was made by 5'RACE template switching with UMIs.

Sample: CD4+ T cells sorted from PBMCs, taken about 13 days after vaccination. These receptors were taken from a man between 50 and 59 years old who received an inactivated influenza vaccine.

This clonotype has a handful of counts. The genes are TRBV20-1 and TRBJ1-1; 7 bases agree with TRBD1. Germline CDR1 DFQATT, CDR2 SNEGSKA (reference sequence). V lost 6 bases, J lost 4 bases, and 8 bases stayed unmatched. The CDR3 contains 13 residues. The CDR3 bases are TGCAGTGCGGCGCCTGGGACAGTCACTGAAGCTTTCTTT. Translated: CSAAPGTVTEAFF.

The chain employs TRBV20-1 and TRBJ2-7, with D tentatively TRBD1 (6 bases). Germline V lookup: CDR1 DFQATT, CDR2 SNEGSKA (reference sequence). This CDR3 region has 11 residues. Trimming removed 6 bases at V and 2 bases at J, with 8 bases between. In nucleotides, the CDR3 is TGCAGTGCATGGACAGCCTACGAGCAGTACTTC. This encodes CSAWTAYEQYF.

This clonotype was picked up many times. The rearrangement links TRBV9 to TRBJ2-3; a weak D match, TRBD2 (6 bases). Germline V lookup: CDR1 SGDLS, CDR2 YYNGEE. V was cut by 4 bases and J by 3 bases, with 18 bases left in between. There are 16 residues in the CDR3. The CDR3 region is CASSPRRASVTDTQYF. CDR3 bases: TGTGCCAGCAGCCCCCGGAGGGCTAGCGTTACAGATACGCAGTATTTT.

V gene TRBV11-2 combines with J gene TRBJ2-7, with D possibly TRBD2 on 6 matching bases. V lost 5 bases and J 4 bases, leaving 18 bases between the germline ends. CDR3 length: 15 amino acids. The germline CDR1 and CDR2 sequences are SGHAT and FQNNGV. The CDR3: CASSEGTSRLYEQYF. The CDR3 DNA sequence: TGTGCCAGCAGCGAAGGGACTTCCAGGTTGTACGAGCAGTACTTC.

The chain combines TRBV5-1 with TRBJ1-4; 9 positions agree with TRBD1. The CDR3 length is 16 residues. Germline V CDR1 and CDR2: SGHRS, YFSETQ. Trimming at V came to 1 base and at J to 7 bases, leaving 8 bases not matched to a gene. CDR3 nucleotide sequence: TGCGCCAGCAGCTTGTCCCCGGGACAGGGCGGTGAAAAACTGTTTTTT. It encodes CASSLSPGQGGEKLFF.

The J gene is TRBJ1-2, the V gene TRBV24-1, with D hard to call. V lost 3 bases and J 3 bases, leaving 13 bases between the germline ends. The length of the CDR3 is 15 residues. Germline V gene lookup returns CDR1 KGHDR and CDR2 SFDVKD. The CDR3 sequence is CATSDTSRADYGYTF. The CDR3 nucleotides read TGTGCCACCAGTGATACCTCCCGGGCGGACTATGGCTACACCTTC.

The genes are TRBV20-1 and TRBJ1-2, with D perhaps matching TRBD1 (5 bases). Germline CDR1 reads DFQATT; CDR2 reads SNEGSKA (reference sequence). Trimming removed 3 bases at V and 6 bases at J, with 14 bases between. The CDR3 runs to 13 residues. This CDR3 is CSASNRISHGYTF. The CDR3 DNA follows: TGCAGTGCTAGTAACAGGATCTCACATGGCTACACCTTC.

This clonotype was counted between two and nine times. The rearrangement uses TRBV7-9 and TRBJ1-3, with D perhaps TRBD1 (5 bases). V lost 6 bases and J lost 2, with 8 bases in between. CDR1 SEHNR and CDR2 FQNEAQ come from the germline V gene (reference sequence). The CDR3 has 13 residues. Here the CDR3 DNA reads TGTGCCAGCAGACGGGGGACTGGAAACACCATATATTTT. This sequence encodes CASRRGTGNTIYF. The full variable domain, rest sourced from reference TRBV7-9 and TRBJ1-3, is DTGVSQNPRHKITKRGQNVTFRCDPISEHNRLYWYRQTLGQGPEFLTYFQNEAQLEKSRLLSDRFSAERPKGSFSTLEIQRTEQGDSAMYLCASRRGTGNTIYFGEGSWLTVV.

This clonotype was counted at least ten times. The CDR3, as DNA: TGCGCCAGCAGCTTGGGGGGTCGGAGCTCCTACGAGCAGTACTTC. Its translation is CASSLGGRSSYEQYF. The rearrangement uses TRBV5-1 and TRBJ2-7; D remains unclear. CDR1 and CDR2 (germline): SGHRS, YFSETQ. CDR3 length: 15 residues. Trimming left V 0 bases short and J 0 bases short, with 10 bases between.

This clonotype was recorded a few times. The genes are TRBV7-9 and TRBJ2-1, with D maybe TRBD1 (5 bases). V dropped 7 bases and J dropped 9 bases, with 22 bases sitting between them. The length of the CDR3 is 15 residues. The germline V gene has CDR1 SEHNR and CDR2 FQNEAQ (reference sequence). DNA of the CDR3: TGTGCCAGCATCAAGTCCGGTGTAGGGGCCGGTGAGCAGTTCTTC. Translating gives CASIKSGVGAGEQFF.

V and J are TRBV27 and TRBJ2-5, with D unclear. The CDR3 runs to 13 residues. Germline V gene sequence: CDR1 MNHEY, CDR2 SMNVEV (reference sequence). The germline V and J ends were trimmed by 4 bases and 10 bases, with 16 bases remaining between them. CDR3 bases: TGTGCCAGCAGTTCCCGGGCCCCAATTGGCCAGTACTTC. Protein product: CASSSRAPIGQYF.

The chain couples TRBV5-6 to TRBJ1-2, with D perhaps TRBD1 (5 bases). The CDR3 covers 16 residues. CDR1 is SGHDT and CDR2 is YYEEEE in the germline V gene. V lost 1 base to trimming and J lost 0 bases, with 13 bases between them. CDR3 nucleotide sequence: TGTGCCAGCAGCTTGTTCACAGGAAACACTAACTATGGCTACACCTTC. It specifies CASSLFTGNTNYGYTF.